Following are 16 T cell receptor beta chains from one sample sequenced in a study of blood T cell repertoires in COVID-19. Measured with immunoSEQ multiplex PCR; TCRdb has only the in-frame clones, and not every one. This table holds 40,000 to 45,000 clones, roughly nine tenths found once. What was sequenced was peripheral blood. These receptors were taken from a man in his fifties or sixties with active COVID-19.

The J gene is TRBJ2-7, the V gene TRBV6-2 or TRBV6-3, with D perhaps TRBD2 (6 bases). Germline assignment: CDR1 MNHEY and CDR2 SVGEGT. V lost 6 bases, J lost 0 bases, and 18 bases lay in between. The CDR3 has 16 residues. CDR3 in amino acids: CASSRRRDSSSYEQYF. The CDR3, as DNA: TGTGCCAGCAGCCGTCGAAGGGACTCTAGCTCCTACGAGCAGTACTTC.

The V call is TRBV25-1, the J call TRBJ1-6; D perhaps matches TRBD1 (5 bases). Trimming removed 6 bases at V and 16 bases at J, with 22 bases between. Germline V gives CDR1 MGHDK, CDR2 SYGVNS. The CDR3 sequence is 14 residues long. The CDR3 loop reads CASSPRAGGSSLHF. The CDR3 nucleotides read TGTGCCAGCAGCCCCAGGGCGGGGGGATCATCTCTCCACTTT.

This clone has only one observation. V is TRBV19 and J is TRBJ2-5; weak D call: TRBD1 (6 bases). This CDR3 is built from 14 residues. Between the trimmed V and J ends, which lost 2 bases and 4 bases, there was a span of 11 bases. The germline V gene encodes CDR1 LNHDA and CDR2 SQIVND (reference sequence). In nucleotides, the CDR3 is TGTGCCAGTAGTATAAGTCCAGGGGTAGAGACCCAGTACTTC. Its protein product is CASSISPGVETQYF.

The V gene is TRBV28, the J gene TRBJ1-1, with 7 bases identical to TRBD1. The CDR3 has 14 residues. The junction had 7 bases not matched to a gene; V was cut back by 4 bases and J by 5 bases. Germline CDR1 MDHEN, CDR2 SYDVKM. CDR3 coding DNA: TGTGCCAGCAGTTCCAGCACAGGGGTTACTGAAGCTTTCTTT. Translated, it gives CASSSSTGVTEAFF.

This clone was detected only a few times. The V call is TRBV30, the J call TRBJ1-1, with 9 positions matching TRBD1. The V gene end was trimmed by 2 bases and the J gene end by 1 base; junction bases not matched to a gene: 2. The CDR3 consists of 14 residues. Germline CDR1 is GTSNPN and CDR2 is SVGIG (reference sequence). Written as DNA, the CDR3 is TGTGCCTGGAGTACGGACAGGGGGAACACTGAAGCTTTCTTT. This encodes CAWSTDRGNTEAFF.

The gene calls are TRBV28 and TRBJ1-5, with TRBD1 matching over 7 bases. Germline CDR1 MDHEN, CDR2 SYDVKM. The CDR3 loop spans 14 amino acids. Losses at the gene ends were 5 bases for V and 3 bases for J; bases not matched to a gene: 4. The CDR3 region has the DNA TGTGCCAGCAGTAGGGACAGTACCAATCAGCCCCAGCATTTT. It yields the protein CASSRDSTNQPQHF.

V usage is TRBV27 and J usage is TRBJ1-2; 10 bases align to TRBD1. This CDR3 spans 18 amino acids. Germline CDR1 is MNHEY and CDR2 is SMNVEV (reference sequence). V lost 0 bases to trimming and J lost 1 base; unmatched junction nucleotides: 8. DNA for the CDR3: TGTGCCAGCAGTTTATCGGGGACAGGGGCGCGTTATAACTATGGCTACACCTTC. The encoded protein is CASSLSGTGARYNYGYTF.

The CDR3 DNA follows: TGTGCCAGCAGCTTATCTGGGGGGTCTGGCTACACCTTC. It translates to CASSLSGGSGYTF. V gene TRBV7-2 combines with J gene TRBJ1-2; D perhaps matches TRBD1 (5 bases). The CDR3 contains 13 residues. V lost 2 bases and J lost 7, with 11 bases in between. Germline assignment: CDR1 SGHTA and CDR2 FQGNSA.

The V and J genes are TRBV11-2 and TRBJ1-3; the D is unclear. This CDR3 spans 15 amino acids. The V end lost 0 bases, the J end lost 3 bases, and 9 bases lay between the germline ends. Germline V lookup: CDR1 SGHAT, CDR2 FQNNGV. The CDR3 region is CASSLDRNLGNTIYF. The CDR3 region has the DNA TGTGCCAGCAGCTTAGACAGGAACCTTGGAAACACCATATATTTT. The entire variable domain, with the rest obtained from reference TRBV11-2 and TRBJ1-3, is as follows: EAGVAQSPRYKIIEKRQSVAFWCNPISGHATLYWYQQILGQGPKLLIQFQNNGVVDDSQLPKDRFSAERLKGVDSTLKIQPAKLEDSAVYLCASSLDRNLGNTIYFGEGSWLTVV.

The genes are TRBV5-1 and TRBJ2-5; 10 bases map to TRBD1. The CDR3 has 13 residues. J was trimmed by 4 bases and V by 7 bases; bases with no gene match: 4. In germline, CDR1 is SGHRS, CDR2 YFSETQ. The CDR3 bases are TGCGCCAGCGGCGGGACAGGGGTAGAGACCCAGTACTTC. Amino acid sequence: CASGGTGVETQYF.

The V and J genes are TRBV11-3 and TRBJ2-5; 10 bases align to TRBD2. V was clipped by 0 bases and J by 0 bases; unmatched bases: 4. CDR1 SGHNT and CDR2 YENEEA come from the germline V gene. The CDR3 extends over 17 amino acids. The CDR3 loop is CASSLEPGLAYQETQYF. For the CDR3, the DNA is TGTGCCAGCAGCTTAGAACCGGGACTAGCGTACCAAGAGACCCAGTACTTC.

This rearrangement joins TRBV28 to TRBJ1-3, with D possibly being TRBD1 (5 bases). The CDR3 is made up of 12 amino acids. Germline V CDR1 and CDR2: MDHEN, SYDVKM. Trimming pared 7 bases from V and 3 bases from J, leaving 7 bases between. CDR3 sequence (DNA): TGTGCCAGCATGCAGGGTGGAAACACCATATATTTT. Translation: CASMQGGNTIYF.

This chain connects TRBV19 to TRBJ1-5; 8 bases match TRBD1. After removal of 4 bases from V and 6 bases from J, the junction contained 14 bases not matched to a gene. Per germline, CDR1 LNHDA and CDR2 SQIVND (reference sequence). This CDR3 spans 17 amino acids. CDR3 nucleotide sequence: TGTGCCAGTAGTAGAATTCAGAATCAGGGGGCGGGTCAGCCCCAGCATTTT. The encoded protein is CASSRIQNQGAGQPQHF. Combining the CDR3 with reference TRBV19 and TRBJ1-5 gives the whole variable domain DGGITQSPKYLFRKEGQNVTLSCEQNLNHDAMYWYRQDPGQGLRLIYYSQIVNDFQKGDIAEGYSVSREKKESFPLTVTSAQKNPTAFYLCASSRIQNQGAGQPQHFGDGTRLSIL.

The V call is TRBV5-4, the J call TRBJ2-1, with a weak D call TRBD2 (5 bases). CDR3 length: 16 residues. CDR1 and CDR2 from the germline V gene are SGHNT and YYREEE (reference sequence). V was pared by 4 bases and J by 0 bases, with 14 bases between. CDR3 in amino acids: CASSPPRAISYNEQFF. The CDR3 DNA is TGTGCCAGCAGCCCCCCGAGGGCTATCTCCTACAATGAGCAGTTCTTC.

The J gene is TRBJ2-5, the V gene TRBV10-3; D possibly corresponds to TRBD1 (6 bases). CDR3 length equals 14 residues. Germline lookup yields CDR1 ENHRY and CDR2 SYGVKD. The V and J ends lost 0 bases and 6 bases respectively, with 11 bases between them. The CDR3 bases are TGTGCCATCAGTGAGTCCGCACAGGGCCAGACCCAGTACTTC. This gives the protein CAISESAQGQTQYF.

J is TRBJ1-1 and V is TRBV28; no definite D call. The CDR3 runs to 12 residues. The V and J ends lost 3 bases and 7 bases respectively, with 9 bases between them. The V gene's germline CDR1 is MDHEN and CDR2 SYDVKM. The chain's CDR3 is CASSFEGSEAFF. The DNA for the CDR3 is TGTGCCAGCAGTTTTGAAGGGAGTGAAGCTTTCTTT. The full variable domain, rest sourced from reference TRBV28 and TRBJ1-1, is DVKVTQSSRYLVKRTGEKVFLECVQDMDHENMFWYRQDPGLGLRLIYFSYDVKMKEKGDIPEGYSVSREKKERFSLILESASTNQTSMYLCASSFEGSEAFFGQGTRLTVV.